The 8 T cell receptor beta chains below were found in one sample sequenced in a study of blood T cell repertoires in COVID-19. Repertoires were generated with immunoSEQ multiplex PCR, while TCRdb's copy carries only in-frame clones and drops some. Among a few hundred thousand clones, about 90% were seen once, and the ten largest hold roughly 0.94%. Input material: PBMCs or T cells enriched from blood (not recorded which). These receptor sequences come from a woman aged 30 to 39 who had recovered from COVID-19.

J is TRBJ1-1 and V is TRBV5-4, with D tentatively TRBD1 (5 bases). The CDR3 runs 18 residues. Germline V gene sequence: CDR1 SGHNT, CDR2 YYREEE (reference sequence). V shed 4 bases and J shed 0 bases, with 22 bases lying between them. CDR3 sequence reads: CASSLITRWEGLNTEAFF. In DNA, the CDR3 is TGTGCCAGCAGCCTTATCACCCGGTGGGAGGGACTGAACACTGAAGCTTTCTTT.

This clone was seen once. This rearrangement joins TRBV7-9 to TRBJ2-3, with 8 bases that match TRBD1. V dropped 5 bases and J dropped 2; count of bases not matched to a gene: 6. The germline CDR1 and CDR2 sequences are SEHNR and FQNEAQ (reference sequence). There are 15 residues in the CDR3. CDR3 region: CASSLRQGITDTQYF. In nucleotides, the CDR3 is TGTGCCAGCAGCCTTAGACAGGGGATCACAGATACGCAGTATTTT. The whole variable domain, filled in from reference TRBV7-9 and TRBJ2-3, reads DTGVSQNPRHKITKRGQNVTFRCDPISEHNRLYWYRQTLGQGPEFLTYFQNEAQLEKSRLLSDRFSAERPKGSFSTLEIQRTEQGDSAMYLCASSLRQGITDTQYFGPGTRLTVL.

The V and J genes are TRBV10-3 and TRBJ2-3; 7 bases map to TRBD2. CDR1 ENHRY and CDR2 SYGVKD come from the germline V gene. V lost 5 bases and J lost 1; bases outside the gene matches: 9. This CDR3 is 16 amino acids long. The DNA of the CDR3 is TGTGCCATCAGTTCGAGGGGAGGGGAGGGCACAGATACGCAGTATTTT. Protein sequence: CAISSRGGEGTDTQYF.

The J gene is TRBJ1-2, the V gene TRBV2; no firm D call. V lost 2 bases and J lost 2, with 6 bases in between. The germline V gene has CDR1 SNHLY and CDR2 FYNNEI. The CDR3 extends over 13 amino acids. CDR3 sequence reads: CASSEPGNYGYTF. The CDR3 DNA reads as TGTGCCAGCAGTGAACCGGGGAACTATGGCTACACCTTC.

The chain carries TRBV28 and TRBJ1-2, with D perhaps TRBD1 (6 bases). Germline V gene sequence: CDR1 MDHEN, CDR2 SYDVKM. The CDR3 totals 12 residues. With 4 bases removed from V and 5 bases from J, the gap between germline ends came to 8 bases. The CDR3 DNA reads TGTGCCAGCAGTTCAGGGGCTTATGGCTACACCTTC. It encodes CASSSGAYGYTF.

V and J are TRBV5-1 and TRBJ2-7, with D uncertain. Between the trimmed V and J ends, which lost 3 bases and 4 bases, there was a span of 20 bases. The germline gives CDR1 SGHRS, CDR2 YFSETQ. The CDR3 is made up of 16 amino acids. The DNA for the CDR3 is TGCGCCAGCAGCTCATCCCCGAACGAGGTCGGATACGAGCAGTACTTC. This codes for CASSSSPNEVGYEQYF. Together with reference TRBV5-1 and TRBJ2-7, the CDR3 gives the full variable domain: KAGVTQTPRYLIKTRGQQVTLSCSPISGHRSVSWYQQTPGQGLQFLFEYFSETQRNKGNFPGRFSGRQFSNSRSEMNVSTLELGDSALYLCASSSSPNEVGYEQYFGPGTRLTVT.

J is TRBJ1-2 and V is TRBV5-1, with D possibly being TRBD1 (5 bases). The CDR3 is made up of 13 amino acids. Germline V gene data show CDR1 as SGHRS and CDR2 as YFSETQ. The V and J ends lost 4 bases and 2 bases respectively, with 9 bases between them. In DNA form, the CDR3 reads TGCGCCAGCAGCGCCCGACAGAACTATGGCTACACCTTC. This translates into CASSARQNYGYTF.

This sequence joins TRBV3-1 (or the pseudogene TRBV3-2) and TRBJ2-1, with TRBD1 as a possible D gene (5 bases). The CDR3 loop spans 12 amino acids. V gave up 3 bases and J gave up 9 bases, with 9 bases separating them. CDR1 LGHDT and CDR2 YNNKEL come from the germline V gene (reference sequence). CDR3 protein: CASSQYQGEQFF. CDR3 nucleotides: TGTGCCAGCAGCCAGTATCAGGGTGAGCAGTTCTTC.